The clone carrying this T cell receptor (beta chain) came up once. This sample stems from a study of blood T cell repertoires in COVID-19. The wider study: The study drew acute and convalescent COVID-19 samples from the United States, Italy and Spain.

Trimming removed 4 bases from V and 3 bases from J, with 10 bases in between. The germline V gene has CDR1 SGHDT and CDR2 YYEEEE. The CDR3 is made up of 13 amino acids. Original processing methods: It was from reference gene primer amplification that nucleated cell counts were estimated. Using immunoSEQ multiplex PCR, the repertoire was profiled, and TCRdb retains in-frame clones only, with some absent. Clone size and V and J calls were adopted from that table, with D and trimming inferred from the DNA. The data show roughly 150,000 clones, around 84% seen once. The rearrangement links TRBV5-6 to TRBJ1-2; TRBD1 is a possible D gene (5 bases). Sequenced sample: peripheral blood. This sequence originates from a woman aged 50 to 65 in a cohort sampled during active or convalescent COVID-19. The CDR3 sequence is CASSGRGHYGYTF. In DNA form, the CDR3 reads TGTGCCAGCAGCGGGAGGGGTCACTATGGCTACACCTTC.